This paragraph reports one TCR beta chain. The CDR3 is 16 residues long. Per germline, CDR1 SGDLS and CDR2 YYNGEE. Trimming took 3 bases from V and 1 from J, leaving 13 bases between them. These data belong to a study of blood T cell repertoires in COVID-19. The data were produced by immunoSEQ multiplex PCR, yet TCRdb's version contains in-frame clones alone and is incomplete. The table includes hundreds of thousands of clones, roughly three quarters detected once. Material for sequencing was peripheral blood. The source is a woman aged 40 to 50 with active or convalescent COVID-19. The chain is built from TRBV9 and TRBJ2-2, with TRBD1 as a possible D gene (5 bases). The CDR3 DNA is TGTGCCAGCAGCGCGGTGGGGCAGGGGAACACCGGGGAGCTGTTTTTT. Protein product: CASSAVGQGNTGELFF.